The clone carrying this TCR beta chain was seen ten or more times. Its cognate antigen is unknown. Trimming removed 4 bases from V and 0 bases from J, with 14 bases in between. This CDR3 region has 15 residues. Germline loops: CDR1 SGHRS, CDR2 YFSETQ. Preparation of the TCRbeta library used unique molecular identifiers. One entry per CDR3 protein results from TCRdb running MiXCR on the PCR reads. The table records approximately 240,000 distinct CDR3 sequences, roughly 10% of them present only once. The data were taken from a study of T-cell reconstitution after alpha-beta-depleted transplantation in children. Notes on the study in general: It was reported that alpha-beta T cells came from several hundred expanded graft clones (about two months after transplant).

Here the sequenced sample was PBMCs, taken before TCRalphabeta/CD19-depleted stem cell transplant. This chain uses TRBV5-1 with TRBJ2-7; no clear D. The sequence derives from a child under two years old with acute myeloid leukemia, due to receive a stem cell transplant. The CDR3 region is CASSPDGRGSYEQYF. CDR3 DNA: TGCGCCAGCAGCCCGGACGGACGAGGCTCCTACGAGCAGTACTTC.